A single T cell receptor (beta chain) is shown here with its context. Its specificity is unknown. This sample was taken from a study of glioma-infiltrating T cells after dendritic cell vaccination. The time point is: after dendritic cell vaccination, including at tumor progression/relapse. PBMC were collected before vaccination, two weeks after the third vaccination, and at progression. V trimming: 6 bases; J trimming: 9 bases; junction bases outside the gene matches: 13. Germline V gene sequence: CDR1 KGHSH, CDR2 LQKENI. The CDR3 is 16 residues long. General study findings and limits: Only a small number of patients had complete blood and tumor samples.

Only in-frame clones appear in the TCRdb table, and some are missing; sequencing was by immunoSEQ multiplex PCR. The table has roughly 56,000 clones, more than 70% seen once. Sequencing used blood, obtained after dendritic cell vaccination. This TCR was sampled from a human donor with glioblastoma. The chain combines TRBV18 with TRBJ1-6; 8 bases match TRBD1. This CDR3 is CASSQRFQGAGSPLHF. The CDR3 nucleotides are TGTGCCAGCTCCCAAAGGTTTCAGGGGGCCGGTTCACCCCTCCACTTT.